This TCR beta chain was captured by sequencing in a study of regulatory T cells in long-lasting Graves disease. Both iRepertoire HTBI primers and Arm-PCR of CDR3 regions were used to build the TCR beta libraries. Authors' analysis steps: Across all samples, about 59 TRBV segments and 14 TRBJ segments were identified. Via MiXCR, TCRdb re-called the multiplex PCR reads, giving one row per CDR3 protein. TCRdb, rather than the study authors, made the V and J calls. The sample lists some 410,000 distinct CDR3 sequences; 15% to 20% were seen once. V shed 4 bases and J shed 6 bases, with 16 bases lying between them. Germline V gene lookup returns CDR1 SEHNR and CDR2 FQNEAQ (reference sequence). The CDR3 loop spans 15 amino acids. Time point described: newly diagnosed GD, antithyroid drugs for less than 3 months. From PBMCs, RNA was extracted and then used to make the TCR library. These same data were also listed under a study on T cells in Graves' hyperthyroidism and ophthalmopathy. As that report states: The majority of expanded thyroid clonotypes above 0.001 also appeared in blood.

This specimen was peripheral blood mononuclear cells (PBMCs), taken at new diagnosis, from a patient treated with antithyroid drugs. The chain recombines TRBV7-9 with TRBJ1-5; D gene unclear. The sequence was obtained from a woman aged 30 to 39 with Graves disease. This CDR3 reads CASSSTDPASQPQHF. The DNA of the CDR3 is TGTGCCAGCAGCTCCACAGACCCCGCCAGTCAGCCCCAGCATTTT.